Included here is one T cell receptor beta chain sequence, with context. The table lists this clone with many counts. Its binding antigen is unknown. From the germline J gene comes the end of the CDR3, since the read stops 3 residues before it. For sequencing, equivalent amounts of genomic DNA were input from CVID and control samples. For every sample, a 60 bp segment covering the rearranged TCRbeta CDR3 region was amplified and then sequenced. The immunoSEQ assay, a bias-corrected multiplex PCR with high-throughput sequencing, was employed for TCRbeta amplification. For the original study's pipeline: Each unique nucleotide sequence was treated as a clone and annotated with V, D and J genes, copy number and frequency. Sequences were labeled productive if in frame, and non-productive if out of frame or containing stop codons. Clonality was calculated from Shannon's entropy as previously described. The predicted amino acid sequences of productive clones were used to derive mean CDR3 Kyte-Doolittle hydropathy. Hierarchical clustering of scaled V gene usage was performed with the R hclust function using Manhattan distance and complete linkage. Sharing of clones by CDR3 amino acid sequence was evaluated by resampling 12 repertoires per group over 100 rounds. Repertoires were searched for 60 to 80 published EBV-specific and 200 to 300 published CMV-specific TCRbeta sequences. Analysis left out a couple of CVID samples that produced under 10,000 sequences, so some 45 CVID repertoires remained. What TCRdb holds here is the immuneACCESS table cut down to in-frame rearrangements. Part of the clones is not present; checked against another copy, under half of the missing clones reflect an unresolved V gene, and the others are unexplained. V and J calls and clone size are copied from that table; D and trimming were computed from the DNA. This sample shows around 55,000 clones, and none of them turns up only once. The ten largest account for over 0.8% of the sample.

The data were taken from a study of T cell clonality in common variable immunodeficiency (dated by TCRdb to between 2015 and 2016). What the study reported, not specific to this receptor: Correlations of repertoire features with clinical complications were constrained by heterogeneity among patients within the CVID cohort. Compared with healthy controls, CVID subjects showed increased TCRbeta clonality (t-test p = 0.018), a feature most characteristic of about a third of subjects. According to the authors, finding the cause of the higher clonality in CVID would require sequencing the repertoires of T cell subpopulations. Even though DNA input was the same, control samples had an average of about 81,820 unique sequences each, compared with some 32,000 in CVID samples. Reportedly, TCRbeta sequences from CVID had fewer deletions and N-nucleotide insertions, and highly modified clones with 13 or more V deletions were absent from CVID. Fewer TCRbeta clones were shared among CVID subjects than among healthy controls (p < 0.0001).

CDR1 LNHDA and CDR2 SQIVND are derived from the germline V gene (reference sequence). After removal of 6 bases from V and 5 bases from J, the junction retains 8 bases not matched to a gene. Including the terminal cysteine and phenylalanine, the CDR3 comprises 15 residues. The 36 bases shown cover part of the CDR3, and their frame starts at base 1. Most of the CVID patients and most of the healthy controls were of Caucasian heritage. Heparinized peripheral whole blood samples of roughly 5 to 8.5 ml were obtained from each donor. Genomic DNA from adults with common variable immune deficiency (CVID) and from healthy adult controls was used for sequencing of TCRbeta CDR3 repertoires. The control group was made up of roughly 22 healthy adult volunteers (10 male and around twelve female) whose ages ranged from 23 to 66 years, with a mean age of approximately 35. Diluted blood was density-centrifuged over Hypaque 1077 or Ficoll-Paque to isolate peripheral blood mononuclear cells. Genomic DNA was obtained from unsorted mononuclear cells using either Qiagen column purification or a centrifugation-based method.

The specimen was peripheral blood mononuclear cells. The clonotype comes from a person aged 18 to 75 in good health. The chain employs TRBV19 and TRBJ2-1; TRBD1 lines up with 9 middle nucleotides. The sequenced part of the CDR3 DNA is TGTGCCAGTAGCCCCGGGACAGGGATTAACAATGAG. Translated, it gives CASSPGTGINNE. The complete CDR3 reads CASSPGTGINNEQFF. The CDR3, completed at both ends by the reference TRBV19 and TRBJ2-1 genes, gives the full variable domain DGGITQSPKYLFRKEGQNVTLSCEQNLNHDAMYWYRQDPGQGLRLIYYSQIVNDFQKGDIAEGYSVSREKKESFPLTVTSAQKNPTAFYLCASSPGTGINNEQFFGPGTRLTVL.